One and the same sample provided the 9 T cell receptor beta chains below, sequenced in a study of T cells in Graves' hyperthyroidism and ophthalmopathy. TCR beta CDR3 regions were amplified from RNA transcripts. The primer set for the first-round RT-PCR of the TCR CDR3 was HTBI. TCRdb passed the multiplex PCR reads through MiXCR, listing each CDR3 protein once. This table holds 380,000 or so distinct CDR3 sequences, about a fifth found once. Sequences were obtained from blood. The receptors were gathered from a woman younger than 35 with Graves' hyperthyroidism.

This clonotype was seen repeatedly, ten times or more. The chain combines TRBV5-1 with TRBJ1-1; D is unresolved. From germline, CDR1 is SGHRS and CDR2 YFSETQ. This CDR3 contains 13 residues. The V end was cut by 4 bases, the J end by 6 bases, with 13 bases between. CDR3 residues: CASSLAGEAEAFF. In nucleotides, the CDR3 is TGCGCCAGCAGCCTAGCTGGAGAAGCTGAAGCTTTCTTT.

This clonotype has a count of ten or more. The chain combines TRBV11-2 with TRBJ2-7, with D perhaps being TRBD1 or TRBD2 (5 bases each). The germline V and J ends were trimmed by 2 bases and 1 base, with 21 bases remaining between them. The germline CDR1 and CDR2 sequences are SGHAT and FQNNGV. CDR3 length: 18 amino acids. The chain's CDR3 is CASSLRFGTRGTSYEQYF. In DNA, the CDR3 is TGTGCCAGCAGCTTACGGTTTGGGACCCGGGGAACTTCCTACGAGCAGTACTTC.

This clonotype was seen repeatedly, ten times or more. The chain is built from TRBV6-1 and TRBJ1-3, with no clear D. The CDR3 is made up of 15 amino acids. Germline CDR1 reads MNHNS; CDR2 reads SASEGT. The V end lost 2 bases, the J end lost 2 bases, and 10 bases lay between the germline ends. CDR3 sequence reads: CASSEIGKAGNTIYF. The CDR3 region has the DNA TGTGCCAGCAGTGAAATCGGGAAGGCTGGAAACACCATATATTTT.

This clonotype was detected ten times or more. The V call is TRBV2, the J call TRBJ2-7; TRBD1 agrees at 7 bases. The CDR3 sequence is 15 residues long. V trimming: 6 bases; J trimming: 0 bases; junction bases outside the gene matches: 8. Germline-derived CDR1 and CDR2 are SNHLY and FYNNEI. CDR3 protein: CASRTPGQFSYEQYF. DNA for the CDR3: TGTGCCAGCAGAACTCCGGGACAGTTCTCCTACGAGCAGTACTTC.

Only one count was recorded for this clonotype. Being one base from a much bigger clone, this may be a read error. The rearrangement links TRBV6-1 to TRBJ2-7; D could derive from TRBD1 or TRBD2 (5 bases each). Germline lookup yields CDR1 MNHNS and CDR2 SASEGT. The CDR3 length is 13 residues. V dropped 10 bases and J dropped 4 bases, with 17 bases sitting between them. The CDR3 spells CATSRDPAYEQYF. CDR3 coding DNA: TGTGCCACTTCCCGGGACCCAGCTTACGAGCAGTACTTC.

There are many counts of this clonotype. This rearrangement joins TRBV24-1 to TRBJ1-1; possible D gene TRBD1, 6 bases. Looked up from germline, CDR1 is KGHDR and CDR2 is SFDVKD. Trimming shortened V by 10 bases and J by 4 bases, and 12 bases separated the two germline ends. The CDR3 covers 12 residues. The DNA for the CDR3 is TGTGCCACTAGGGGCAGGGGCACTGAAGCTTTCTTT. This gives the protein CATRGRGTEAFF.

The genes are TRBV25-1 and TRBJ1-2; 9 bases are shared with TRBD1. Germline assignment: CDR1 MGHDK and CDR2 SYGVNS. V lost 5 bases, J lost 4 bases, and 8 bases stayed unmatched. The CDR3 loop spans 15 amino acids. The CDR3 spells CASSPGQGAGYGYTF. The CDR3 DNA follows: TGTGCCAGCAGTCCGGGACAGGGAGCTGGCTATGGCTACACCTTC.

Many counts were recorded for this clonotype. This rearrangement joins TRBV9 to TRBJ2-1; D gene ambiguous. CDR1 and CDR2 (germline): SGDLS, YYNGEE. V lost 0 bases, J lost 7 bases, and 11 bases lay in between. The CDR3 contains 14 residues. CDR3 residues: CASSVVNSLNEQFF. The CDR3 DNA reads TGTGCCAGCAGCGTAGTAAACTCCCTGAATGAGCAGTTCTTC.

Many counts were recorded for this clonotype. A read error may explain this, as a much larger clone is one base away. The rearrangement uses TRBV29-1 and TRBJ1-5; maybe TRBD1 (6 bases). The length of the CDR3 is 14 residues. CDR1 and CDR2 (germline): SQVTM, ANQGSEA. CDR3 sequence: CSVTQGQSNRPQHF. The DNA of the CDR3 is TGCAGCGTTACACAGGGCCAGAGCAATCGGCCCCAGCATTTT.